These 19 T cell receptor beta chains came from one sample sequenced in a study of blood T cell repertoires in COVID-19. Produced via immunoSEQ multiplex PCR; TCRdb's table is partial and in-frame only. This table has some 510,000 clones, 85% to 90% appearing once. The sequencing sample was made of PBMCs or T cells enriched from blood (not recorded which). These receptors came from a woman aged 40 to 50 who had recovered from COVID-19.

The rearrangement links TRBV18 to TRBJ2-1, with 12 nucleotides matching TRBD2. The CDR3 has 20 residues. Germline loops: CDR1 KGHSH, CDR2 LQKENI. V shed 3 bases, J shed 0 bases, and the junction held 12 bases outside the gene matches. CDR3 sequence reads: CASSPRLAGEETLSYNEQFF. The CDR3 region has the DNA TGTGCCAGCTCACCCCGACTAGCGGGGGAGGAGACACTCTCCTACAATGAGCAGTTCTTC.

V is TRBV5-5 and J is TRBJ2-6; 7 bases are a match to TRBD1. The CDR3 contains 15 residues. Germline-derived CDR1 and CDR2 are SGHKS and YYEKEE (reference sequence). The trim removed 2 bases at V and 2 bases at J, leaving 1 base unmatched. This chain's CDR3 is CASSLGGTGANVLTF. DNA for the CDR3: TGTGCCAGCAGCTTAGGGGGCACTGGGGCCAACGTCCTGACTTTC.

The V gene is TRBV10-1, the J gene TRBJ2-3, with 8 bases lining up with TRBD2. This CDR3 is 16 amino acids long. The V gene end was trimmed by 0 bases and the J gene end by 0 bases; junction bases not matched to a gene: 2. Per the germline V gene, CDR1 is WNHNN and CDR2 is SYGVQD (reference sequence). CDR3 bases: TGCGCCAGCAGTGAGTCGCCTAGCGGGAGCACAGATACGCAGTATTTT. Residues: CASSESPSGSTDTQYF.

This clone turned up a few times. The chain carries TRBV6-5 and TRBJ1-1, with 10 bases fitting TRBD1. The CDR3 length is 15 residues. The V gene's germline CDR1 is MNHEY and CDR2 SVGAGI. With 5 bases clipped from V and 3 bases from J, the junction kept 6 bases outside the gene matches. The CDR3 protein is CASSHRQGADTEAFF. CDR3 coding DNA: TGTGCCAGCAGTCACAGACAGGGGGCGGACACTGAAGCTTTCTTT.

J is TRBJ2-1 and V is TRBV15; 7 bases match TRBD2. The CDR3 is 16 residues long. Germline loops: CDR1 LNHNV, CDR2 YYDKDF (reference sequence). V was clipped by 4 bases and J by 2 bases; unmatched bases: 8. In DNA form, the CDR3 reads TGTGCCACCAGCAAAGCCGCTAGCGGCACCTACAATGAGCAGTTCTTC. This encodes CATSKAASGTYNEQFF.

The chain links TRBV27 to TRBJ2-3; 12 positions agree with TRBD2. The CDR3 covers 15 residues. CDR1 and CDR2 (germline): MNHEY, SMNVEV (reference sequence). J was trimmed by 2 bases and V by 6 bases; bases with no gene match: 3. The CDR3 reads CASRGLAGFTDTQYF. In DNA form, the CDR3 reads TGTGCCAGCAGAGGACTAGCGGGATTCACAGATACGCAGTATTTT.

This chain links TRBV4-1 with TRBJ1-1, with TRBD1 as a possible D gene (6 bases). Germline V lookup: CDR1 MGHRA, CDR2 YSYEKL. Deletions cut 6 bases from V and 4 bases from J, with 15 bases between. CDR3 length equals 14 residues. CDR3 coding DNA: TGCGCCAGCAGAGATACAGGGTCAGGCACTGAAGCTTTCTTT. This sequence encodes CASRDTGSGTEAFF.

The chain has TRBV29-1 and TRBJ2-5; D is perhaps TRBD2 (6 bases). The germline V gene has CDR1 SQVTM and CDR2 ANQGSEA. V lost 4 bases and J lost 6, with 24 bases in between. The CDR3 is 16 residues long. This chain's CDR3 is CSVGGGVAGPGKTQYF. Written as DNA, the CDR3 is TGCAGCGTTGGGGGAGGTGTGGCGGGCCCTGGGAAGACCCAGTACTTC.

V and J are TRBV7-9 and TRBJ1-1; D not certain. V was clipped by 1 base and J by 6 bases, with 12 bases between them. The V gene's germline CDR1 is SEHNR and CDR2 FQNEAQ (reference sequence). The CDR3 is 14 amino acids. The CDR3 coding sequence is TGTGCCAGCAGCTTAGTCACCAGCGTCTCTGAAGCTTTCTTT. Its protein is CASSLVTSVSEAFF.

This chain joins TRBV24-1 and TRBJ1-2; no clear D. The V gene's germline CDR1 is KGHDR and CDR2 SFDVKD. CDR3 length: 11 residues. With 4 bases removed from V and 8 bases from J, the gap between germline ends came to 7 bases. The CDR3 is CATSDGVGYTF. In nucleotides, the CDR3 is TGTGCCACCAGTGACGGGGTCGGCTACACCTTC.

This chain uses TRBV14 with TRBJ2-1; D perhaps matches TRBD2 (6 bases). The V gene's germline CDR1 is SGHDN and CDR2 FVKESK. The CDR3 has 19 amino acids. Trimming cost V 4 bases and J 8 bases, with 30 bases left between them. CDR3 sequence reads: CASSRDLSFLRLVGDEQFF. The CDR3 region has the DNA TGTGCCAGCAGCCGCGACCTCTCTTTTTTGAGACTAGTAGGGGATGAGCAGTTCTTC.

The chain joins TRBV5-6 to TRBJ1-2; no clear D. Trimming took 2 bases from V and 4 from J, leaving 15 bases between them. The CDR3 is 15 residues long. Germline CDR1 is SGHDT and CDR2 is YYEEEE. As DNA, the CDR3 is TGTGCCAGCAGCTTCCTTCAGGCAGGCCCCTATGGCTACACCTTC. Translating it yields CASSFLQAGPYGYTF. The complete variable domain, with remaining parts taken from reference TRBV5-6 and TRBJ1-2, reads DAGVTQSPTHLIKTRGQQVTLRCSPKSGHDTVSWYQQALGQGPQFIFQYYEEEERQRGNFPDRFSGHQFPNYSSELNVNALLLGDSALYLCASSFLQAGPYGYTFGSGTRLTVV.

This chain uses TRBV4-1 with TRBJ1-5; perhaps TRBD1 as D (5 bases). This CDR3 is 16 amino acids long. Germline CDR1 reads MGHRA; CDR2 reads YSYEKL. V was cut by 0 bases and J by 2 bases, with 11 bases left in between. Here the CDR3 reads CASSQERQGGNQPQHF. CDR3 DNA: TGCGCCAGCAGCCAAGAAAGGCAGGGTGGCAATCAGCCCCAGCATTTT.

This clone was observed a handful of times. The rearrangement uses TRBV24-1 and TRBJ1-2, with 7 nucleotides matching TRBD1. This CDR3 region has 14 residues. Germline lookup yields CDR1 KGHDR and CDR2 SFDVKD. With 7 bases clipped from V and 1 base from J, the junction kept 5 bases outside the gene matches. This CDR3 reads CATRGTDLNYGYTF. CDR3 nucleotide sequence: TGTGCCACCAGAGGGACAGACCTTAACTATGGCTACACCTTC.

The chain employs TRBV3-1 (or the pseudogene TRBV3-2) and TRBJ2-3, with D maybe TRBD2 (6 bases). Deletions cut 4 bases from V and 8 bases from J, with 10 bases between. CDR3 length: 12 residues. Germline assignment: CDR1 LGHDT and CDR2 YNNKEL (reference sequence). CDR3 DNA sequence: TGTGCCAGCAGCCCATTGGGGGGTACGCAGTATTTT. Its protein is CASSPLGGTQYF.

CDR3 sequence reads: CASSQPQTSGSPDTQYF. The CDR3 nucleotides are TGTGCCAGCAGCCAACCCCAGACTAGCGGGAGTCCAGATACGCAGTATTTT. This chain uses TRBV14 with TRBJ2-3; 12 bases match TRBD2. Germline V gene sequence: CDR1 SGHDN, CDR2 FVKESK. V gave up 2 bases and J gave up 4 bases; unmatched junction bases: 7. The CDR3 consists of 17 residues. Drawing the rest from reference TRBV14 and TRBJ2-3, the complete variable domain is EAGVTQFPSHSVIEKGQTVTLRCDPISGHDNLYWYRRVMGKEIKFLLHFVKESKQDESGMPNNRFLAERTGGTYSTLKVQPAELEDSGVYFCASSQPQTSGSPDTQYFGPGTRLTVL.

The chain employs TRBV3-1 (or the pseudogene TRBV3-2) and TRBJ2-5; 10 positions match TRBD2. V dropped 0 bases and J dropped 0; count of bases not matched to a gene: 22. Germline values: CDR1 LGHDT, CDR2 YNNKEL (reference sequence). This CDR3 has 23 residues. The CDR3 loop reads CASSQDEEGAWLAGAQYQETQYF. The CDR3 DNA sequence: TGTGCCAGCAGCCAAGATGAAGAAGGGGCTTGGCTAGCGGGAGCCCAGTACCAAGAGACCCAGTACTTC.

The count of this clone is one. This chain links TRBV19 with TRBJ1-4; a weak D match, TRBD1 (5 bases). The V and J ends lost 5 bases and 8 bases respectively, with 12 bases between them. Germline lookup yields CDR1 LNHDA and CDR2 SQIVND (reference sequence). The CDR3 sequence is 13 residues long. CDR3 nucleotide sequence: TGTGCCAGTAGTGCAGTAAAGGGGGAAAAACTGTTTTTT. Its protein product is CASSAVKGEKLFF.

This clone was observed a handful of times. The chain has TRBV5-6 and TRBJ2-2; D gene uncertain. V lost 0 bases and J lost 4, with 4 bases in between. The length of the CDR3 is 13 residues. Germline V gene data show CDR1 as SGHDT and CDR2 as YYEEEE. CDR3 in amino acids: CASSLASTGELFF. CDR3 sequence (DNA): TGTGCCAGCAGCTTGGCTAGCACCGGGGAGCTGTTTTTT.